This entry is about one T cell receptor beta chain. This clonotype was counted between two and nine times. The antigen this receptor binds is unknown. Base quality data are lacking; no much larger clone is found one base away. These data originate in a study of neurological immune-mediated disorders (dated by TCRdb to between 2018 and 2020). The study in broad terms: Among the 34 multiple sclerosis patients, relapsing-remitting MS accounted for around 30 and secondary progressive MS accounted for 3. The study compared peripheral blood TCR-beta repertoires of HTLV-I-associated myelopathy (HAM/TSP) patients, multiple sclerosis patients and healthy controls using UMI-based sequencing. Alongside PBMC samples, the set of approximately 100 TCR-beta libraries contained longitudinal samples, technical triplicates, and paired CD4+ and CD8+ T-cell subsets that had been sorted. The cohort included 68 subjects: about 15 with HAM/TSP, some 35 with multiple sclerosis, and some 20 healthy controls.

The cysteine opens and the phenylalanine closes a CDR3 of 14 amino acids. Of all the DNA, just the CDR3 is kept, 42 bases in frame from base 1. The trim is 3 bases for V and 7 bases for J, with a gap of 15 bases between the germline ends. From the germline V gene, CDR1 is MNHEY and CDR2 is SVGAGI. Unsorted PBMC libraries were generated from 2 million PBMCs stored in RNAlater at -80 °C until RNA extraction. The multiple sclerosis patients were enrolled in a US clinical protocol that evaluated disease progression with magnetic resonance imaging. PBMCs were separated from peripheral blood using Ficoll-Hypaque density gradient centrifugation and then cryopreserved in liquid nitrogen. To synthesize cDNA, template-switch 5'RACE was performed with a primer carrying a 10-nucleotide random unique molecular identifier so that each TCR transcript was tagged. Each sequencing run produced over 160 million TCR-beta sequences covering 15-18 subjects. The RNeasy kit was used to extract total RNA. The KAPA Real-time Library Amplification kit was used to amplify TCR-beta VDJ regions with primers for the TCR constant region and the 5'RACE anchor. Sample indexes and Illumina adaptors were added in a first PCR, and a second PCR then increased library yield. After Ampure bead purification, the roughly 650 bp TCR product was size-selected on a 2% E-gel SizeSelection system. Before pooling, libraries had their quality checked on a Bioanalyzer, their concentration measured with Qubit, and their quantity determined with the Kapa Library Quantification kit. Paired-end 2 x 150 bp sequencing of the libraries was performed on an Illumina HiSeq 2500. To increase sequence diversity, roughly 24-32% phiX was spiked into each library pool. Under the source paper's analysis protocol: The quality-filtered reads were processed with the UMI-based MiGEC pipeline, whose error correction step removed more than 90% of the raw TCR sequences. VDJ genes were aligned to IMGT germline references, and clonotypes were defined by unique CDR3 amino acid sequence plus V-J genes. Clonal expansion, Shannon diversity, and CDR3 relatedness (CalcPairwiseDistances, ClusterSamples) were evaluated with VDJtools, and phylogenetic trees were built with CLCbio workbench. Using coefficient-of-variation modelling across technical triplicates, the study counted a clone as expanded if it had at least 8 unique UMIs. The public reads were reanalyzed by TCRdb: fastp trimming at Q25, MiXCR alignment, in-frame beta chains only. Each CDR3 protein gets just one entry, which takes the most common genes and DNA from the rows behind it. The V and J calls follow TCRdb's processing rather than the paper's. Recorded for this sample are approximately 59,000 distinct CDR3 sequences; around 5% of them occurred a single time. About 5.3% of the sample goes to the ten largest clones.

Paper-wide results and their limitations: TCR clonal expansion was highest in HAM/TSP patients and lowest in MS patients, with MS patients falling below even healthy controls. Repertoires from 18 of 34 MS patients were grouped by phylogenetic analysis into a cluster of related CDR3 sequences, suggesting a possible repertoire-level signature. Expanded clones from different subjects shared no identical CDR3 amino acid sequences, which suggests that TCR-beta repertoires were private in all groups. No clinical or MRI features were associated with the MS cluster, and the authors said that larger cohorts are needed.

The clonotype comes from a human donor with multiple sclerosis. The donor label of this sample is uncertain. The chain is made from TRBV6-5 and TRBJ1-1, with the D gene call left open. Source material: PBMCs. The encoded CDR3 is CASSYGGEENEAFF. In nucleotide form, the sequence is TGTGCCAGCAGTTATGGAGGCGAGGAGAATGAAGCTTTCTTT.